This passage covers 16 T cell receptor beta chains from one sample sequenced in a study of blood T cell repertoires in COVID-19. Sequenced by immunoSEQ multiplex PCR; TCRdb stores in-frame clones only, minus some. The sample lists more than 150,000 clones, 80% to 90% seen once, with around 12% in the top ten. The sequencing input was peripheral blood. These receptors were collected from a woman of 80 years or more with COVID-19, enrolled during active disease.

Note on this clone: Other nucleotide sequences from this sample produce the same CDR3. V and J are TRBV28 and TRBJ2-7; TRBD1 aligns across 8 bases. Germline loops: CDR1 MDHEN, CDR2 SYDVKM. V was clipped by 6 bases and J by 6 bases; unmatched bases: 4. This CDR3 has 12 amino acids. CDR3 nucleotide sequence: TGTGCCAGCAGCCTCACAGGGGGCGAGCAGTACTTC. This encodes CASSLTGGEQYF.

Only a few counts were recorded for this clone. The V gene is TRBV4-1, the J gene TRBJ1-4, with D tentatively TRBD1 (6 bases). The CDR3 has 16 amino acids. Germline CDR1 reads MGHRA; CDR2 reads YSYEKL. V dropped 0 bases and J dropped 3 bases, with 11 bases sitting between them. CDR3 loop: CASSQDSAGANEKLFF. The CDR3 DNA is TGCGCCAGCAGCCAAGATTCAGCAGGGGCTAATGAAAAACTGTTTTTT.

The V call is TRBV7-8, the J call TRBJ1-2; unclear D gene. CDR1 and CDR2 (germline): SGHVS, FQNEAQ. The CDR3 consists of 15 residues. Trimming removed 1 base at V and 2 bases at J, with 11 bases between. CDR3 bases: TGTGCCAGCAGCTTAGTATCAGGCTCGAACTATGGCTACACCTTC. As protein: CASSLVSGSNYGYTF.

The chain employs TRBV14 and TRBJ2-7, with TRBD2 as a possible D gene (5 bases). Trimming pared 1 base from V and 6 bases from J, leaving 10 bases between. CDR1 and CDR2 from the germline V gene are SGHDN and FVKESK. The CDR3 loop spans 13 amino acids. The CDR3 sequence: CASSQVNSAEQYF. The CDR3 DNA follows: TGTGCCAGCAGCCAAGTAAATAGCGCCGAGCAGTACTTC.

This chain uses TRBV12-3 or TRBV12-4 with TRBJ2-1; possibly TRBD2 for D (5 bases). The CDR3 length is 13 residues. The V gene lost 3 bases and the J gene lost 4 bases, with 7 bases spanning the gap. The CDR3 DNA reads as TGTGCCAGCAGTTTTCGGGGATACAATGAGCAGTTCTTC. It is translated as CASSFRGYNEQFF.

The chain has TRBV5-1 and TRBJ2-1, with a tentative D call TRBD2 (6 bases). V lost 4 bases to trimming and J lost 0 bases, with 14 bases between them. Germline V gene sequence: CDR1 SGHRS, CDR2 YFSETQ. The CDR3 spans 16 residues. The CDR3 spells CASSVEAGFSYNEQFF. CDR3 bases: TGCGCCAGCAGCGTTGAAGCGGGTTTCTCCTACAATGAGCAGTTCTTC. Variable domain in full (rest from reference TRBV5-1 and TRBJ2-1): KAGVTQTPRYLIKTRGQQVTLSCSPISGHRSVSWYQQTPGQGLQFLFEYFSETQRNKGNFPGRFSGRQFSNSRSEMNVSTLELGDSALYLCASSVEAGFSYNEQFFGPGTRLTVL.

The chain carries TRBV7-8 and TRBJ1-4; D remains unclear. In germline, CDR1 is SGHVS, CDR2 FQNEAQ. The CDR3 spans 16 residues. The V end lost 1 base, the J end lost 8 bases, and 17 bases lay between the germline ends. CDR3 nucleotide sequence: TGTGCCAGCAGCTTAGGAGCGGCGCTTCTCGGCGAAAAACTGTTTTTT. Amino acids: CASSLGAALLGEKLFF.

This sequence joins TRBV19 and TRBJ1-2; tentatively, D is TRBD1 (6 bases). The CDR3 consists of 14 residues. Germline assignment: CDR1 LNHDA and CDR2 SQIVND (reference sequence). Trimming took 3 bases from V and 4 from J, leaving 12 bases between them. CDR3 amino acids: CASSMQGMGYGYTF. The CDR3 nucleotides are TGTGCCAGTAGTATGCAGGGGATGGGCTATGGCTACACCTTC.

The chain combines TRBV4-1 with TRBJ2-2; possibly TRBD2 for D (6 bases). Trimming took 3 bases from V and 5 from J, leaving 13 bases between them. Germline V CDR1 and CDR2: MGHRA, YSYEKL. The CDR3 is made up of 15 amino acids. Written as DNA, the CDR3 is TGCGCCAGCAGCCAGAGACTAGTCTGGACCGGGGAGCTGTTTTTT. Translation: CASSQRLVWTGELFF.

Many counts were recorded for this clone. The chain recombines TRBV7-2 with TRBJ2-7; TRBD1 is a possible D gene (6 bases). With 4 bases removed from V and 6 bases from J, the gap between germline ends came to 16 bases. Germline V gene sequence: CDR1 SGHTA, CDR2 FQGNSA. This CDR3 region has 14 residues. CDR3 nucleotides: TGTGCCAGCAGCTCAACAGGGCGGTTTGGCGAGCAGTACTTC. It translates to CASSSTGRFGEQYF.

The rearrangement joins TRBV2 to TRBJ1-2; D is unclear. Germline V gives CDR1 SNHLY, CDR2 FYNNEI. Trimming removed 4 bases at V and 4 bases at J, with 7 bases between. This CDR3 comprises 12 residues. The CDR3 spells CASSVTFYGYTF. CDR3 DNA: TGTGCCAGCAGTGTGACATTCTATGGCTACACCTTC.

The chain carries TRBV18 and TRBJ2-3; D is possibly TRBD2 (5 bases). CDR3 length: 15 amino acids. V was shortened by 6 bases and J by 2 bases, with 15 bases between the two germline ends. Germline assignment: CDR1 KGHSH and CDR2 LQKENI. CDR3 protein: CASSPGVRATDTQYF. CDR3 sequence (DNA): TGTGCCAGCTCGCCCGGGGTCCGGGCCACAGATACGCAGTATTTT.

The J gene is TRBJ1-2, the V gene TRBV18; tentatively, D is TRBD1 (6 bases). Germline V gene lookup returns CDR1 KGHSH and CDR2 LQKENI. CDR3 size: 17 residues. V was trimmed by 2 bases and J by 6 bases, leaving 22 bases between them. In nucleotides, the CDR3 is TGTGCCAGCTCACCAAGCCTCTACCTTGGACAGTGGAATGGCTACACCTTC. This translates into CASSPSLYLGQWNGYTF. Full variable domain (outside the CDR3, taken from reference TRBV18 and TRBJ1-2): NAGVMQNPRHLVRRRGQEARLRCSPMKGHSHVYWYRQLPEEGLKFMVYLQKENIIDESGMPKERFSAEFPKEGPSILRIQQVVRGDSAAYFCASSPSLYLGQWNGYTFGSGTRLTVV.

V usage is TRBV2 and J usage is TRBJ2-1, with D tentatively TRBD2 (5 bases). The V gene's germline CDR1 is SNHLY and CDR2 FYNNEI. CDR3 length equals 13 residues. V was clipped by 8 bases and J by 2 bases, with 10 bases between them. The CDR3 nucleotides read TGTGCCAGCGAGTCCGGGGCCTACAATGAGCAGTTCTTC. Residues: CASESGAYNEQFF.

A note on this clone: Its ends do not fully match the called genes, so a read error is possible. The chain has TRBV7-3 and TRBJ1-3, with 7 bases identical to TRBD1. Per the germline V gene, CDR1 is SGHTA and CDR2 is FQGTGA. The CDR3 is 15 residues long. The CDR3 region is CASSRGGSTGDTIYF. The CDR3 nucleotides read TGTGCCAGCAGCCGAGGGGGCAGTACTGGAGACACCATATATTTT.

This sequence joins TRBV18 and TRBJ1-1; 11 bases fit TRBD1. The V and J ends lost 3 bases and 6 bases, in that order; junction bases with no gene match: 0. CDR3 length equals 13 residues. Germline V gene sequence: CDR1 KGHSH, CDR2 LQKENI. This chain's CDR3 is CASSPGQGAEAFF. Here the CDR3 DNA reads TGTGCCAGCTCACCGGGACAGGGGGCTGAAGCTTTCTTT.